Below, one T cell receptor (beta chain) is given with its context. The antigen remains unidentified. This sample stems from a study of T cell responses to AZD1222 COVID-19 vaccine. Study results and caveats: Nearly half of spike-specific TCRs reportedly go after variant regions that carry no mutations.

TCRdb's table, derived via immunoSEQ multiplex PCR, lists solely in-frame clones and lacks some. The sample records about 150,000 clones, 88% being singletons. The receptor comes from an adult in good health. The material sequenced was peripheral blood, taken on day 0 of AZD1222 vaccination.

CDR3 sequence: CASSLMGTRKFF. For the CDR3, the DNA is TGTGCCAGCAGCTTAATGGGGACTAGGAAGTTCTTC. The V call is TRBV7-3, the J call TRBJ2-1; 8 bases map to TRBD2. This CDR3 region has 12 residues. V was clipped by 1 base and J by 14 bases; unmatched bases: 4. The germline V gene encodes CDR1 SGHTA and CDR2 FQGTGA.